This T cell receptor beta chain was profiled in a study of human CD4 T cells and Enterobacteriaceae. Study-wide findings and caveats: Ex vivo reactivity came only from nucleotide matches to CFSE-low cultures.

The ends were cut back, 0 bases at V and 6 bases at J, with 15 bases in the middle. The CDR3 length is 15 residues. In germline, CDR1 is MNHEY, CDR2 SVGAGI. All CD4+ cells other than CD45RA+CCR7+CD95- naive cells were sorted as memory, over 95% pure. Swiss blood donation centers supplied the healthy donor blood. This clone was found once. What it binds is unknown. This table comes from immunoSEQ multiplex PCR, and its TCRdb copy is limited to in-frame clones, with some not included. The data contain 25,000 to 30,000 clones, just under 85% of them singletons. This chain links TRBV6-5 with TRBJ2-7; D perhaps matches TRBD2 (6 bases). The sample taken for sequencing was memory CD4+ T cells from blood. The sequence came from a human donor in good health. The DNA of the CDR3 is TGTGCCAGCAGTTACTCGACGGGGGAGCGCGGCGAGCAGTACTTC. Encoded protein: CASSYSTGERGEQYF.